This T cell receptor (beta chain) was captured in a study of cytomegalovirus exposure and HLA in healthy donors. Overall study results and limits: Presence/absence analyses rested on an assumption that sequencing depth was roughly uniform across donors.

Between the trimmed V and J ends, which lost 4 bases and 5 bases, there was a span of 11 bases. Per the germline V gene, CDR1 is LNHDA and CDR2 is SQIVND (reference sequence). CDR3 length: 13 amino acids. The PCR used 60 Vbeta and 13 Jbeta primers. The protocol was immunoSEQ multiplex PCR, while the TCRdb copy is restricted to in-frame clones and leaves out a portion. The data contain around 150,000 clones, approximately 61% of them singletons. A remark on this clone: Its antigen is undetermined.

This TCR derives from a woman between 40 and 50 years old in good health and CMV-seronegative. Material: PBMCs. The rearrangement joins TRBV19 to TRBJ2-5; TRBD2 is a possible D gene (6 bases). The CDR3 region has the DNA TGTGCCAGTAGTACCGGAGGGAGGGAGACCCAGTACTTC. Translation: CASSTGGRETQYF.